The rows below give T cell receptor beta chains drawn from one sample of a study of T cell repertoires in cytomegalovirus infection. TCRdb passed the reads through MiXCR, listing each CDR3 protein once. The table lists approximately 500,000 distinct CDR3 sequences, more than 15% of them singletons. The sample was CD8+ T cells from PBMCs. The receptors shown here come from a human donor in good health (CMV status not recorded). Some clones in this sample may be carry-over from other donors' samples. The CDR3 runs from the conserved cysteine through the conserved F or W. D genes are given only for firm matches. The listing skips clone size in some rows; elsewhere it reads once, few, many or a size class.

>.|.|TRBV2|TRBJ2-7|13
CASSADYRVEQYF
TGTGCCAGCAGTGCCGACTACCGGGTCGAGCAGTACTTC
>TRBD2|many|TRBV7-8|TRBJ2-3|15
CASSLVAGAGDTQYF
TGTGCCAGCAGCTTAGTAGCGGGAGCTGGAGATACGCAGTATTTT
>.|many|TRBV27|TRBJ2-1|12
CASSLKGNEQFF
TGTGCCAGCAGCTTAAAAGGGAATGAGCAGTTCTTC
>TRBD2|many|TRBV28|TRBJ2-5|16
CASSPRRLAIVETQYF
TGTGCCAGCAGTCCGAGGAGACTAGCGATAGTGGAGACCCAGTACTTC
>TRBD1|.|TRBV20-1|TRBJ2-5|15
CSARGLDRHLETQYF
TGCAGTGCTAGAGGTTTGGACAGGCACCTAGAGACCCAGTACTTC
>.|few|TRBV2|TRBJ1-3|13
CASSEKPRDTIYF
TGTGCCAGCAGTGAAAAACCGAGGGACACCATATATTTT
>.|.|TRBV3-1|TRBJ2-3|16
CASSQVEGDRTDTQYF
TGTGCCAGCAGCCAAGTCGAGGGGGATCGGACAGATACGCAGTATTTT
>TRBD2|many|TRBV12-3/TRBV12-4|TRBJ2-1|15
CASSLESGEDNEQFF
TGTGCCAGCAGTTTAGAAAGCGGGGAGGACAATGAGCAGTTCTTC
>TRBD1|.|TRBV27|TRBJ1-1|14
CASSHHSGGAKAFF
TGTGCCAGCAGTCACCACTCAGGGGGCGCGAAAGCTTTCTTT
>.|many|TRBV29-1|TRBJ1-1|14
CSARGGTWNTEAFF
TGCAGCGCCCGAGGGGGGACTTGGAACACTGAAGCTTTCTTT
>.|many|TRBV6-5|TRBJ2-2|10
CASGAGELFF
TGTGCCAGCGGGGCCGGGGAGCTGTTTTTT
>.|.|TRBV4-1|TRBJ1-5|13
CASSQALVRPQHF
TGCGCCAGCAGCCAAGCCCTAGTGAGGCCCCAGCATTTT
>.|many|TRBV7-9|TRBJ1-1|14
CASSTQRENTEAFF
TGTGCCAGCAGCACACAAAGGGAGAACACTGAAGCTTTCTTT
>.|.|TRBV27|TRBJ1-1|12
CASYGGSDEAFF
TGTGCCAGCTATGGGGGATCCGATGAAGCTTTCTTT
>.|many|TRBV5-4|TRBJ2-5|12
CAFEGQQETQYF
TGTGCCTTCGAAGGGCAGCAAGAGACCCAGTACTTC
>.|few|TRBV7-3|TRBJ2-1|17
CASSLTTRRKDYNEQFF
TGTGCCAGCAGCTTAACGACCAGGAGAAAAGACTACAATGAGCAGTTCTTC
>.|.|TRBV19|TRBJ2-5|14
CASRPAEGRETQYF
TGTGCCAGTAGGCCCGCCGAGGGGAGAGAGACCCAGTACTTC
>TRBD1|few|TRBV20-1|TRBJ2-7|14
CSASPRTGVNEQYF
TGCAGTGCTAGCCCCCGGACAGGGGTCAACGAGCAGTACTTC
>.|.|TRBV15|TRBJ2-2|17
CATAPSEGAANTGELFF
TGTGCCACCGCACCTTCCGAGGGCGCTGCGAACACCGGGGAGCTGTTTTTT
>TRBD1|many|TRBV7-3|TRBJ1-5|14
CASSPTGGDQPQHF
TGTGCCAGCAGCCCGACAGGGGGCGATCAGCCCCAGCATTTT
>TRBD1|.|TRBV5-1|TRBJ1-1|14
CASSIGQGPPEAFF
TGCGCCAGCAGCATCGGACAGGGCCCCCCTGAAGCTTTCTTT
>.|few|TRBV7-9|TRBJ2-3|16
CASSGFVTGNTDTQYF
TGTGCCAGCAGCGGATTCGTAACGGGGAACACAGATACGCAGTATTTT
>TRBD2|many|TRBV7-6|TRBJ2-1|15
CASSLGGGVGNEQFF
TGTGCCAGCAGCTTAGGCGGGGGGGTCGGGAATGAGCAGTTCTTC
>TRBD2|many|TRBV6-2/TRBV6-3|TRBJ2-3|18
CASSYPSLSGGDTDTQYF
TGTGCCAGCAGTTACCCCTCGCTTAGCGGGGGCGACACAGATACGCAGTATTTT
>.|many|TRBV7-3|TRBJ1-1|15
CASSISAGENTEAFF
TGTGCCAGCAGTATCTCGGCAGGGGAGAACACTGAAGCTTTCTTT
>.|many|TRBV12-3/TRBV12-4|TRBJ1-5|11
CASSLGGRQHF
TGTGCCAGCAGTTTGGGGGGGCGACAGCATTTT
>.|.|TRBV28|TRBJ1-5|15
CANSSPRGVNQPQHF
TGTGCCAACAGCAGCCCGCGCGGTGTGAATCAGCCCCAGCATTTT
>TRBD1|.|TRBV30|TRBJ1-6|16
CAWRDRTSSYNSPLHF
TGTGCCTGGAGGGACAGGACTAGCTCCTATAATTCACCCCTCCACTTT